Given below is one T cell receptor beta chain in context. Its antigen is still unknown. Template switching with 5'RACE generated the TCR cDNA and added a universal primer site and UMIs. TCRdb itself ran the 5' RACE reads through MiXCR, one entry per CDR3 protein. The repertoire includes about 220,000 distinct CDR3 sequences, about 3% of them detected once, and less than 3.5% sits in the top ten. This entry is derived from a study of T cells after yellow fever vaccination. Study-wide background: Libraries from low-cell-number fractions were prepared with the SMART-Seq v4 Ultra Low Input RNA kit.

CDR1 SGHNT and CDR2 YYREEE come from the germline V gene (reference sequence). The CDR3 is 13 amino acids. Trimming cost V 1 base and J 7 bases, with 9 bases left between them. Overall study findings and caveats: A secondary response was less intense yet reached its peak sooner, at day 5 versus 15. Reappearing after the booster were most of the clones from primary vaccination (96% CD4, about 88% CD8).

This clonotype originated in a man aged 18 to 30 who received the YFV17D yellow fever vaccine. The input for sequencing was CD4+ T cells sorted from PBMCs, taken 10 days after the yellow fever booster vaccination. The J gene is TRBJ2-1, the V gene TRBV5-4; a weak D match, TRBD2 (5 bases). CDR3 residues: CASSLLEDNEQFF. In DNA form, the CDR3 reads TGTGCCAGCAGCTTGCTGGAGGATAATGAGCAGTTCTTC.